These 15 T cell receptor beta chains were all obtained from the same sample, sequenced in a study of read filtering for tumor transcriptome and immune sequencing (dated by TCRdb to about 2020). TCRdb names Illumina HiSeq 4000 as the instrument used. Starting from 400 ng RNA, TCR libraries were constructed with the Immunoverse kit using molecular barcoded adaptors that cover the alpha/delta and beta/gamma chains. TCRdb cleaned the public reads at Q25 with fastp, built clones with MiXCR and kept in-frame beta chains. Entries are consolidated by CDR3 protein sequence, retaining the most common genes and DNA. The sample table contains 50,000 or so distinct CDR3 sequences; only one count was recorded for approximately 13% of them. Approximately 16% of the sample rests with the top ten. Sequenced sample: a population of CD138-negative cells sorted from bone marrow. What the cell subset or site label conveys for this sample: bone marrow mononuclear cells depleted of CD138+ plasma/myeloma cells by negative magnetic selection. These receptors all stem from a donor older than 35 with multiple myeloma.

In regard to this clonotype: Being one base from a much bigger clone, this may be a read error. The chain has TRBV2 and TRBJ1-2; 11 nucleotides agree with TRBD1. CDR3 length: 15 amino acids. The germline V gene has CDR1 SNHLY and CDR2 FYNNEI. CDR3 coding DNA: TGTGCCGGCAGTAAAGAGGGACAGGGGGACTATGGCTACACCTTC. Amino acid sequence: CAGSKEGQGDYGYTF.

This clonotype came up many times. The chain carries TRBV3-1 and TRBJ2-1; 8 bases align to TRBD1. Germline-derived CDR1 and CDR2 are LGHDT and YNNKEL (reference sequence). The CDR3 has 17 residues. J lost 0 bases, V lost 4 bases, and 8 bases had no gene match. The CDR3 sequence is CASSRTRTGSSYNEQFF. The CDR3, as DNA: TGTGCCAGCAGCCGGACACGGACAGGGAGCTCCTACAATGAGCAGTTCTTC.

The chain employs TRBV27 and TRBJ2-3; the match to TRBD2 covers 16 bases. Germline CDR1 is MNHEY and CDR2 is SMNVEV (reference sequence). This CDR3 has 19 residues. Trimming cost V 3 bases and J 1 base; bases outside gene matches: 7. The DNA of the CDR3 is TGTGCCAGCAGTTTCCAGGGACTAGCGGGGGGGTATCGCACAGATACGCAGTATTTT. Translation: CASSFQGLAGGYRTDTQYF.

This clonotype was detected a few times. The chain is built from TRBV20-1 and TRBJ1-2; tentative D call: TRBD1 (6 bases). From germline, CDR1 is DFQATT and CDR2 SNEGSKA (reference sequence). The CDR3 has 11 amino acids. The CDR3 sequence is CRLRTAYGYTF. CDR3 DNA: TGCAGGCTTAGGACAGCCTATGGCTACACCTTC.

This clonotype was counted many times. For the CDR3, the DNA is TGTGCCAGCATTAGTGAGAGCAGTTACAATGAGCAGTTCTTC. This gives the protein CASISESSYNEQFF. This chain uses TRBV7-9 with TRBJ2-1; D unclear. With 7 bases removed from V and 4 bases from J, the gap between germline ends came to 14 bases. Germline V gene data show CDR1 as SEHNR and CDR2 as FQNEAQ (reference sequence). This CDR3 spans 14 amino acids.

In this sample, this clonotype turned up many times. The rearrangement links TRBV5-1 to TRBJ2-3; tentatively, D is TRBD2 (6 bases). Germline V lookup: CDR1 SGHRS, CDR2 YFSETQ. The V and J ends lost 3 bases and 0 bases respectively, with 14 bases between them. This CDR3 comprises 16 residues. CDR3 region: CASSSGAPHSTDTQYF. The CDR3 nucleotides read TGCGCCAGCAGCTCGGGAGCACCCCATAGCACAGATACGCAGTATTTT.

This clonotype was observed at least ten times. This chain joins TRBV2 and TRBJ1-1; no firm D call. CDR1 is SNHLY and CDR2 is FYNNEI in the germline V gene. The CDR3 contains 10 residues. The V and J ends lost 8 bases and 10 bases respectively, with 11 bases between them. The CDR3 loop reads CASQSRVAFF. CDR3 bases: TGTGCCAGCCAATCACGCGTAGCTTTCTTT.

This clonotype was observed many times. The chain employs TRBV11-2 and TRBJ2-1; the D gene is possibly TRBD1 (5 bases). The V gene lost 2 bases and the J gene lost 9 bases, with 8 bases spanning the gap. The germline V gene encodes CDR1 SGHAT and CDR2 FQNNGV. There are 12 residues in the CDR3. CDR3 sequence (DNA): TGTGCCAGCAGCTTAAGGGGTACTGAGCAGTTCTTC. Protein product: CASSLRGTEQFF. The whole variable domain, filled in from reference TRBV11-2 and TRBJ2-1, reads EAGVAQSPRYKIIEKRQSVAFWCNPISGHATLYWYQQILGQGPKLLIQFQNNGVVDDSQLPKDRFSAERLKGVDSTLKIQPAKLEDSAVYLCASSLRGTEQFFGPGTRLTVL.

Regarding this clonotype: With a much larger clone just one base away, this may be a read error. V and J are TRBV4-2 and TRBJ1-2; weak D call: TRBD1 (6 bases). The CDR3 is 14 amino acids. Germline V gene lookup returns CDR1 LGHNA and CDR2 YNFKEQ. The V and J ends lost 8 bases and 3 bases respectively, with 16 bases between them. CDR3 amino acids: CASGALQGDYGYTF. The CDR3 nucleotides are TGTGCCAGCGGGGCACTACAGGGAGACTATGGCTACACCTTC.

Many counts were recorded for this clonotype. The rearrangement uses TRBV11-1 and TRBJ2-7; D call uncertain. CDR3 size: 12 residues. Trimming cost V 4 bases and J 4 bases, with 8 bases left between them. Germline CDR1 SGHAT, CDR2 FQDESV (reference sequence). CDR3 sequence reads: CASSSKGYEQYF. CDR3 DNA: TGTGCCAGCAGCTCGAAGGGTTACGAGCAGTACTTC. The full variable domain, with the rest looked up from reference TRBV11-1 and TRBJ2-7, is EAEVAQSPRYKITEKSQAVAFWCDPISGHATLYWYRQILGQGPELLVQFQDESVVDDSQLPKDRFSAERLKGVDSTLKIQPAELGDSAMYLCASSSKGYEQYFGPGTRLTVT.

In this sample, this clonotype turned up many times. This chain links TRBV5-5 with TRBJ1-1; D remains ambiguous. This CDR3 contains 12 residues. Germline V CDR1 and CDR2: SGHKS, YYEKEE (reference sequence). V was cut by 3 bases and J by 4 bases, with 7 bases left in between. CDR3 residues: CASSSQFTEAFF. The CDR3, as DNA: TGTGCCAGCAGCTCCCAGTTCACTGAAGCTTTCTTT.

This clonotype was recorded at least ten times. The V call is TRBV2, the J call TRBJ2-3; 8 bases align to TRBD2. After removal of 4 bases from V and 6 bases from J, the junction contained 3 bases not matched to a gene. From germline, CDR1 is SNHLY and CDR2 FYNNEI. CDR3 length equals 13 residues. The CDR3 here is CASSGASGDTQYF. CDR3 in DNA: TGTGCCAGCAGTGGGGCTAGCGGGGATACGCAGTATTTT. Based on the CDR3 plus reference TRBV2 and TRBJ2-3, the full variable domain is EPEVTQTPSHQVTQMGQEVILRCVPISNHLYFYWYRQILGQKVEFLVSFYNNEISEKSEIFDDQFSVERPDGSNFTLKIRSTKLEDSAMYFCASSGASGDTQYFGPGTRLTVL.

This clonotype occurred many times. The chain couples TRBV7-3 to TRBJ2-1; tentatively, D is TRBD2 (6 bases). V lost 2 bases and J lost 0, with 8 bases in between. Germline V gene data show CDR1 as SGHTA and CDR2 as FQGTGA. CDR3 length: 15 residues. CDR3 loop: CASSLGGNSYNEQFF. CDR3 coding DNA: TGTGCCAGCAGCTTAGGGGGGAACTCCTACAATGAGCAGTTCTTC.

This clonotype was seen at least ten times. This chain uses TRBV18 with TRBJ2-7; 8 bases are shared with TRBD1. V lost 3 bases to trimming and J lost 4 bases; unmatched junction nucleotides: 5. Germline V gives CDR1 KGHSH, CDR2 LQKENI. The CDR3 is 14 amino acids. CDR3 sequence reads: CASSPLGTGYEQYF. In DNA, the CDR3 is TGTGCCAGCTCACCCTTGGGGACAGGATACGAGCAGTACTTC.

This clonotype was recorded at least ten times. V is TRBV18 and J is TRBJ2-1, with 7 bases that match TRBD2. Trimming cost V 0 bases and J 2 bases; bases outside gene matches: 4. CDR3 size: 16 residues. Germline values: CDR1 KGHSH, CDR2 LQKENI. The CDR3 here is CASSPPGGGTYNEQFF. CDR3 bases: TGTGCCAGCTCACCACCGGGCGGGGGAACCTACAATGAGCAGTTCTTC. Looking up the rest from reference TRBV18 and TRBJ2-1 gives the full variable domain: NAGVMQNPRHLVRRRGQEARLRCSPMKGHSHVYWYRQLPEEGLKFMVYLQKENIIDESGMPKERFSAEFPKEGPSILRIQQVVRGDSAAYFCASSPPGGGTYNEQFFGPGTRLTVL.